Presented here are 28 T cell receptor beta chains from one specimen sequenced in a study of glioma-infiltrating T cells. TCR alpha and beta CDR3 regions were amplified from RNA using iRepertoire nested multiplex PCR. Via MiXCR, TCRdb re-called the multiplex PCR reads, giving one row per CDR3 protein. The sample yields 400,000 or so distinct CDR3 sequences, roughly two fifths seen once. The sample comprised glioma tissue, nonneoplastic brain tissue, or PBMCs (not recorded which). These receptors were obtained from a human donor with low-grade glioma or glioblastoma, undergoing nonglioma brain surgery, or in good health (not recorded which).

This clonotype was recorded at least ten times. The rearrangement links TRBV25-1 to TRBJ1-3; D not certain. The CDR3 totals 14 residues. Trimming took 1 base from V and 0 from J, leaving 4 bases between them. CDR1 and CDR2 (germline): MGHDK, SYGVNS. CDR3 sequence reads: CASSESYSGNTIYF. The CDR3 region has the DNA TGTGCCAGCAGTGAATCTTACTCTGGAAACACCATATATTTT.

V gene TRBV4-3 combines with J gene TRBJ2-7, with TRBD2 matching 7 bases. Germline assignment: CDR1 LGHNA and CDR2 YSLEER. CDR3 length: 16 amino acids. The V segment lost 1 base and the J segment 2 bases; nucleotides outside the gene matches: 8. The CDR3: CASSQVRGSDTYEQYF. The CDR3 nucleotides are TGCGCCAGCAGCCAAGTTCGCGGGAGCGATACCTACGAGCAGTACTTC.

This clonotype was detected many times. The V gene is TRBV28, the J gene TRBJ2-3; D could derive from TRBD1 or TRBD2 (5 bases each). The length of the CDR3 is 15 residues. V lost 4 bases to trimming and J lost 5 bases, with 16 bases between them. Germline CDR1 and CDR2: MDHEN and SYDVKM. CDR3 in amino acids: CASSSKLWGRDTQYF. In nucleotides, the CDR3 is TGTGCCAGCAGTTCAAAGCTCTGGGGGAGAGATACGCAGTATTTT.

The rearrangement links TRBV5-1 to TRBJ1-1; D may be TRBD1 (6 bases). The V end was cut by 2 bases, the J end by 2 bases, with 10 bases between. The length of the CDR3 is 14 residues. Germline CDR1 is SGHRS and CDR2 is YFSETQ. CDR3 sequence reads: CASSLKGDNTEAFF. CDR3 DNA: TGCGCCAGCAGCTTAAAGGGGGACAACACTGAAGCTTTCTTT.

In the case of this clonotype: A much larger clone lies a single base off, so this may be a read error. The rearrangement links TRBV28 to TRBJ1-2, with D perhaps matching TRBD1 (5 bases). Trimming took 4 bases from V and 12 from J, leaving 18 bases between them. Looked up from germline, CDR1 is MDHEN and CDR2 is SYDVKM. The CDR3 loop spans 13 amino acids. DNA of the CDR3: TGTGCCAGCAGTTACGGTCAGGGCGGCGGCCACACCTTC. It specifies CASSYGQGGGHTF.

This clonotype was counted a few times. This could be a read error, since a much larger clone is one nucleotide away. The chain uses TRBV6-2 or TRBV6-3 and TRBJ2-1; possible D gene TRBD1, 6 bases. Germline assignment: CDR1 MNHEY and CDR2 SVGEGT. This CDR3 region has 14 residues. The CDR3 nucleotides are TGTGCCAGCAGTCCAGACAGGACCTACAATGGGCAGTTCTTC. It codes for CASSPDRTYNGQFF.

The V call is TRBV12-3 or TRBV12-4, the J call TRBJ2-5; TRBD2 is a possible D gene (6 bases). This CDR3 is built from 13 residues. The chain's CDR3 is CVSSYTGEETQYF. The CDR3 DNA reads as TGTGTTAGCAGTTACACGGGGGAAGAGACCCAGTACTTC.

The sample holds many counts of this clonotype. The chain recombines TRBV28 with TRBJ1-2, with D perhaps matching TRBD1 (5 bases). V was shortened by 9 bases and J by 5 bases, with 22 bases between the two germline ends. Germline CDR1 reads MDHEN; CDR2 reads SYDVKM. This CDR3 has 15 residues. The CDR3 loop is CASTTGSLSLYGYTF. For the CDR3, the DNA is TGTGCCAGTACAACAGGCTCCCTATCCCTATATGGCTACACCTTC.

Note on this clonotype: This may stem from a read error, because a much larger clone lies one nucleotide away. CDR3 residues: CATRDRARDNNEQFF. The CDR3 coding sequence is TGTGCCACCAGAGACCGTGCCCGGGACAACAATGAGCAGTTCTTC. The chain uses TRBV27 and TRBJ2-1; TRBD1 might be the D (6 bases). V lost 10 bases to trimming and J lost 5 bases, with 21 bases between them. The CDR3 contains 15 residues. CDR1 is MNHEY, CDR2 SMNVEV, per germline (reference sequence).

V usage is TRBV5-4 and J usage is TRBJ1-1, with D possibly matching TRBD1 (5 bases). The CDR3 length is 15 residues. Germline V gene data show CDR1 as SGHNT and CDR2 as YYREEE (reference sequence). The V and J ends lost 0 bases and 4 bases respectively, with 13 bases between them. In DNA form, the CDR3 reads TGTGCCAGCAGCTTGGCCGGGGCCATGGGCACTGAAGCTTTCTTT. This encodes CASSLAGAMGTEAFF.

V usage is TRBV4-1 and J usage is TRBJ1-5; tentatively, D is TRBD1 (5 bases). The V gene's germline CDR1 is MGHRA and CDR2 YSYEKL. This CDR3 region has 15 residues. V was clipped by 4 bases and J by 4 bases, with 14 bases between them. This CDR3 reads CASSLGQGFNQPQHF. The CDR3 DNA reads as TGCGCCAGCAGCCTCGGCCAGGGCTTTAATCAGCCCCAGCATTTT.

The rearrangement joins TRBV28 to TRBJ2-7, with 10 bases aligning to TRBD1. With 1 base clipped from V and 2 bases from J, the junction kept 5 bases outside the gene matches. The CDR3 has 16 amino acids. CDR1 is MDHEN, CDR2 SYDVKM, per germline. The CDR3 spells CASSLFLGQGTYEQYF. DNA for the CDR3: TGTGCCAGCAGTTTATTTCTGGGACAGGGGACCTACGAGCAGTACTTC.

This clonotype was seen ten or more times. The CDR3 DNA reads TGCAGTGCTACCAGCCTACCGAGCGGAGCCCAAGAGACCCAGTACTTC. As protein: CSATSLPSGAQETQYF. The V call is TRBV20-1, the J call TRBJ2-5; weak D call: TRBD2 (5 bases). The CDR3 totals 16 residues. Per germline, CDR1 DFQATT and CDR2 SNEGSKA (reference sequence). Deletions cut 4 bases from V and 1 base from J, with 19 bases between.

This clonotype was detected a few times. The rearrangement links TRBV7-2 to TRBJ2-7, with D possibly being TRBD1 (5 bases). Germline V gene sequence: CDR1 SGHTA, CDR2 FQGNSA. Trimming shortened V by 1 base and J by 5 bases, and 15 bases separated the two germline ends. The CDR3 totals 15 residues. This CDR3 is CASSLVQALWNEQYF. The DNA of the CDR3 is TGTGCCAGCAGCTTAGTACAGGCCCTTTGGAACGAGCAGTACTTC.

To note about this clonotype: Sequence at one end of the junction differs from germline and may be a read error. The gene calls are TRBV20-1 and TRBJ2-6; the D gene is possibly TRBD2 (7 bases). The CDR3 loop spans 17 amino acids. In germline, CDR1 is DFQATT, CDR2 SNEGSKA (reference sequence). In DNA form, the CDR3 reads TGCATTGCTAGAGATGGTCTGCGGGGGCCAGGGGCCAACGTCCTGACTTTC. Its protein product is CIARDGLRGPGANVLTF.

This clonotype occurred a few times. V and J are TRBV27 and TRBJ2-5, with 7 bases identical to TRBD2. Germline V gene data show CDR1 as MNHEY and CDR2 as SMNVEV (reference sequence). The junction had 0 bases not matched to a gene; V was cut back by 6 bases and J by 5 bases. CDR3 size: 11 residues. CDR3 in amino acids: CASRGGETQYF. In DNA form, the CDR3 reads TGTGCCAGCAGGGGGGGGGAGACCCAGTACTTC.

This clonotype showed up just a few times. This rearrangement joins TRBV6-5 to TRBJ1-6; no definite D call. V was cut by 0 bases and J by 10 bases, with 4 bases left in between. Germline-derived CDR1 and CDR2 are MNHEY and SVGAGI. CDR3 length: 12 amino acids. This CDR3 reads CASSYSGSPLHF. CDR3 coding DNA: TGTGCCAGCAGTTACTCTGGCTCACCCCTCCACTTT.

This clonotype has only a few counts. The chain has TRBV28 and TRBJ1-4, with 9 bases that match TRBD1. The CDR3 is made up of 14 amino acids. Germline CDR1 reads MDHEN; CDR2 reads SYDVKM. J lost 7 bases, V lost 4 bases, and 4 bases had no gene match. This CDR3 is CASSSEDRGEKLFF. CDR3 DNA sequence: TGTGCCAGCAGTTCCGAGGACAGGGGTGAAAAACTGTTTTTT. Combining the CDR3 with reference TRBV28 and TRBJ1-4 gives the whole variable domain DVKVTQSSRYLVKRTGEKVFLECVQDMDHENMFWYRQDPGLGLRLIYFSYDVKMKEKGDIPEGYSVSREKKERFSLILESASTNQTSMYLCASSSEDRGEKLFFGSGTQLSVL.

The chain combines TRBV4-1 with TRBJ1-4; D is unclear. Germline V CDR1 and CDR2: MGHRA, YSYEKL. Trimming left V 0 bases short and J 6 bases short, with 14 bases between. The CDR3 length is 16 residues. The chain's CDR3 is CASSQDTGVRDEKLFF. DNA of the CDR3: TGCGCCAGCAGCCAAGATACCGGGGTACGCGATGAAAAACTGTTTTTT.

A word on this clonotype: The CDR3 end shows no conserved phenylalanine or tryptophan, and so a read error is likely. The chain has TRBV20-1 and TRBJ1-2; D is possibly TRBD1 (6 bases). The germline gives CDR1 DFQATT, CDR2 SNEGSKA (reference sequence). This CDR3 has 14 residues. Trimming took off 0 bases at V and 6 bases at J, with 14 bases between the two ends. CDR3: CSARDRRGGNGYTL. The DNA for the CDR3 is TGCAGTGCTAGAGACCGCAGGGGTGGTAATGGCTACACCTTG.

CDR3 coding DNA: TGCGCCAGCAGCTTCGGGGGTGGAGAAAAACTGTTTTTT. Its translation is CASSFGGGEKLFF. The rearrangement uses TRBV5-1 and TRBJ1-4, with D perhaps TRBD1 (5 bases). The V end lost 2 bases, the J end lost 8 bases, and 10 bases lay between the germline ends. CDR3 size: 13 residues. From germline, CDR1 is SGHRS and CDR2 YFSETQ.

This clonotype came up many times. The rearrangement links TRBV6-2 or TRBV6-3 to TRBJ1-1; no definite D call. This CDR3 spans 14 amino acids. Germline V gene data show CDR1 as MNHEY and CDR2 as SVGEGT. Trimming took off 2 bases at V and 1 base at J, with 8 bases between the two ends. The CDR3 sequence: CASSYALQNTEAFF. The CDR3 nucleotides are TGTGCCAGCAGTTACGCCCTGCAGAACACTGAAGCTTTCTTT.

The genes are TRBV27 and TRBJ2-5; 13 bases align to TRBD2. J gave up 7 bases and V 6 bases, and 11 bases lay outside the gene matches. This CDR3 region has 16 residues. Germline V gene sequence: CDR1 MNHEY, CDR2 SMNVEV (reference sequence). CDR3 DNA: TGTGCCAGCAGCCCCGGGACTAGCGGGATCGGGGGGACCCAGTACTTC. Translating it yields CASSPGTSGIGGTQYF.

The V call is TRBV28, the J call TRBJ1-3; a weak D match, TRBD1 (6 bases). Trimming left V 9 bases short and J 0 bases short, with 18 bases between. The germline V gene encodes CDR1 MDHEN and CDR2 SYDVKM. This CDR3 has 16 residues. The CDR3 protein is CARSRDTRLSGNTIYF. In nucleotides, the CDR3 is TGTGCCAGGAGTCGGGACACCCGTCTCTCTGGAAACACCATATATTTT.

The gene calls are TRBV6-2 or TRBV6-3 and TRBJ2-1; 9 bases line up with TRBD2. Germline V lookup: CDR1 MNHEY, CDR2 SVGEGT. CDR3 length equals 16 residues. The V gene end was trimmed by 6 bases and the J gene end by 9 bases; junction bases not matched to a gene: 15. CDR3 nucleotide sequence: TGTGCCAGCAGCCTCGTAGCGGGAGCCGCCTACGGTGAGCAGTTCTTC. It codes for CASSLVAGAAYGEQFF.

Concerning this clonotype: Because it lacks the conserved phenylalanine or tryptophan at the end, this CDR3 is likely a read error. The chain is built from TRBV20-1 and TRBJ2-3; 9 nucleotides align to TRBD2. V lost 5 bases and J lost 0; bases outside the gene matches: 9. CDR1 and CDR2 from the germline V gene are DFQATT and SNEGSKA (reference sequence). The CDR3 loop spans 16 amino acids. The CDR3 protein is CSAGATGTSSTDTQYL. In DNA form, the CDR3 reads TGCAGTGCTGGTGCTACCGGGACTAGCAGCACAGATACGCAGTATCTT.

This chain links TRBV4-1 with TRBJ2-3; no reliable D call. V shed 0 bases and J shed 7 bases, with 8 bases lying between them. The CDR3 contains 13 residues. Germline V gene sequence: CDR1 MGHRA, CDR2 YSYEKL. The CDR3 loop is CASSQERANTQYF. The CDR3 region has the DNA TGCGCCAGCAGCCAAGAGAGAGCTAATACGCAGTATTTT.

This clonotype appeared many times. The chain couples TRBV28 to TRBJ2-1; possibly TRBD1 or TRBD2 for D (5 bases each). Trimming left V 6 bases short and J 9 bases short, with 21 bases between. Germline V gene data show CDR1 as MDHEN and CDR2 as SYDVKM. This CDR3 is built from 15 residues. In DNA, the CDR3 is TGTGCCAGCAGCCCTCCTCGGGACCTTCGGCGTGAGCAGTTCTTC. Its translation: CASSPPRDLRREQFF.